This T cell receptor beta chain was sequenced during a study of blood T cell repertoires in COVID-19 (dated by TCRdb to the early 2020s). For the wider study: Samples from collaborators originated in the United States, Italy and Spain and spanned both the acute and convalescent phases of COVID-19. The prospective study material was composed of cDNA or gDNA derived from T cells, B-cell-depleted T cells, or PBMCs. Where HLA class I and class II types were available, the types were taken from metadata supplied by the sample provider, not from assay-based typing. A de-identified subject ID, COVID-19 status, age in years and sex were almost always included in the sample metadata. The dataset comprised deeply sampled blood TCRbeta repertoires from subjects exposed to, actively infected with, or recovered from COVID-19. Samples were obtained from the ongoing ImmuneRACE study (first 160 participants) and from about 1,300 subjects provided by 6 global collaborators. The repertoires were released in a freely available public database meant as a resource for research on the immune response to SARS-CoV-2.

For this clone: The target of this receptor is not known. Within one base of it there is no much larger clone, and no base qualities were kept.

What the authors observed across the whole study: Clinical and demographic metadata were provided uncurated, with the amount varying by source and participant.

TCRbeta CDR3 regions were amplified from genomic DNA by means of the immunoSEQ Assay, a bias-controlled multiplex PCR. Turning to the authors' computational methods: The number of nucleated cells in each sample was estimated by amplification of reference gene primers within the assay. To quantify the absolute abundance of each unique TCRbeta CDR3 rearrangement, sequence reads were collapsed and filtered. For each sample, productive Simpson clonality was calculated by taking the square root of Simpson's diversity index across productive rearrangements. The table was pulled from immuneACCESS by TCRdb, which kept in-frame rearrangements only. Such tables lose some clones; where checked, under half of the loss comes from unresolved V genes, and the rest has no known cause. D and trimming come from the DNA, and the V and J calls and clone size come from that table. Counted in this sample were under 300,000 clones; 91% of them appeared once. The ten largest clones add up to approximately 1.3% of the sample.

Germline trimming: 3 bases from V, 5 bases from J; junction bases outside gene matches: 5. The germline V gene gives CDR1 as SGHTA and CDR2 as FQGNSA. The CDR3 runs 14 residues from the cysteine to the phenylalanine. Left in the record is the CDR3 DNA by itself, 42 bases read in frame from the first base. Enrolling through a virtual design, the prospective study's participants ranged in age from roughly 18 to 100 years and lived across 24 United States geographic areas. In the prospective study, participants were assigned to cohorts based on the clinical history participants reported in a screening survey and a study questionnaire. Each participant in the prospective study had whole blood, serum and a nasopharyngeal or oropharyngeal swab collected by mobile phlebotomists. Over a roughly 2-month period, participants in the prospective study had the option of providing additional blood draws and questionnaires. Before DNA extraction, blood samples from the prospective study were shipped at room temperature or frozen.

This clonotype originated in a human donor in a cohort exposed to, infected with or recovered from COVID-19 (not recorded which). The donor label of this sample is uncertain. Sequencing was done on a sample of PBMCs or T cells enriched from blood (not recorded which). Recombination connected TRBV7-2 to TRBJ2-5, with 8 central nucleotides matching TRBD2. The CDR3 protein: CASSFGGAGETQYF. In nucleotides, the sequence is TGTGCCAGCAGCTTCGGGGGGGCCGGGGAGACCCAGTACTTC. With all but the CDR3 taken from the reference TRBV7-2 and TRBJ2-5 genes, the full variable domain is: GAGVSQSPSNKVTEKGKDVELRCDPISGHTALYWYRQSLGQGLEFLIYFQGNSAPDKSGLPSDRFSAERTGGSVSTLTIQRTQQEDSAVYLCASSFGGAGETQYFGPGTRLLVL.